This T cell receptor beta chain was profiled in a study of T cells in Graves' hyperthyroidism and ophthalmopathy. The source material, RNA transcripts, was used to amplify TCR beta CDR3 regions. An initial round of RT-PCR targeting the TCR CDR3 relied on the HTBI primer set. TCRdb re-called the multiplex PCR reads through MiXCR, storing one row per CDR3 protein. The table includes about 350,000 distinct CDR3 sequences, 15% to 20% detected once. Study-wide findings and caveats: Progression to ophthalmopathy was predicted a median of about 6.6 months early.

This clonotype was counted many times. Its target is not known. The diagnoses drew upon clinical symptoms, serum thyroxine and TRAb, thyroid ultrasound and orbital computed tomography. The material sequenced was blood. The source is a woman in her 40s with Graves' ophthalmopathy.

CDR3 DNA sequence: TGTGCCAGCAGCGTAGAGCCAGGGGGAACTGGAAACACCATATATTTT. It translates to CASSVEPGGTGNTIYF. The chain uses TRBV9 and TRBJ1-3; 7 bases match TRBD1. The trim removed 0 bases at V and 2 bases at J, leaving 5 bases unmatched. CDR1 SGDLS and CDR2 YYNGEE come from the germline V gene. CDR3 length equals 16 residues.